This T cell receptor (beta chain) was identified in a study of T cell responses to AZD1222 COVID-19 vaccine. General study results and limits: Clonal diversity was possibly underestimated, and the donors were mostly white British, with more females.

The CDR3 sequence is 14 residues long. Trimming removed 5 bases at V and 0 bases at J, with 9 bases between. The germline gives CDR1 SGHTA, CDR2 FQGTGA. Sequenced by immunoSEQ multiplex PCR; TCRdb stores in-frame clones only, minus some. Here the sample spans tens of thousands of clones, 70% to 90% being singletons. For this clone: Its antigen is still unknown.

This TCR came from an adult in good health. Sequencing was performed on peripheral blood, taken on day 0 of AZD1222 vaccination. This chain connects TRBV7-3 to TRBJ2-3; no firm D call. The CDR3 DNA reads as TGTGCCAGCAGCAGACGGGCCAGCACAGATACGCAGTATTTT. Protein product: CASSRRASTDTQYF.